Listed here are 23 T cell receptor beta chains from one sample, sequenced in a study of CD8 T cells in Susac syndrome. RNA totalling roughly 0.45 to 1 ug underwent reverse transcription with random hexamers. TCRdb reprocessed the immunoSEQ multiplex PCR reads via MiXCR and lists one record per CDR3 protein. This sample yields about 250,000 distinct CDR3 sequences, of which approximately 92% are seen a single time; 0.06% to 0.08% belongs to the top ten. The sample was CD4+ T cells from PBMCs. The receptors originated from a human donor with multiple sclerosis.

This chain joins TRBV2 and TRBJ2-2; possible D gene TRBD2, 6 bases. This CDR3 has 13 amino acids. From germline, CDR1 is SNHLY and CDR2 FYNNEI. The V and J ends lost 6 bases and 3 bases respectively, with 8 bases between them. CDR3 region: CASSRDYTGELFF. CDR3 nucleotide sequence: TGTGCCAGCAGCCGGGACTACACCGGGGAGCTGTTTTTT.

This chain connects TRBV7-9 to TRBJ2-1; TRBD2 agrees at 10 bases. The CDR3 is made up of 15 amino acids. Germline V gene lookup returns CDR1 SEHNR and CDR2 FQNEAQ (reference sequence). After removal of 5 bases from V and 8 bases from J, the junction contained 9 bases not matched to a gene. Here the CDR3 DNA reads TGTGCCAGCAGCCCCTCTAGCGGGAGTGAGTATGAGCAGTTCTTC. Encoded protein: CASSPSSGSEYEQFF.

This clonotype occurred once. This rearrangement joins TRBV28 to TRBJ2-7; 7 nucleotides line up with TRBD1. V trimming: 3 bases; J trimming: 0 bases; junction bases outside the gene matches: 8. CDR3 size: 16 residues. CDR1 is MDHEN, CDR2 SYDVKM, per germline. CDR3 sequence: CASSLAGTVGSYEQYF. CDR3 nucleotides: TGTGCCAGCAGTTTGGCCGGGACAGTTGGCTCCTACGAGCAGTACTTC. Full variable domain (rest looked up from reference TRBV28 and TRBJ2-7): DVKVTQSSRYLVKRTGEKVFLECVQDMDHENMFWYRQDPGLGLRLIYFSYDVKMKEKGDIPEGYSVSREKKERFSLILESASTNQTSMYLCASSLAGTVGSYEQYFGPGTRLTVT.

This clonotype was counted between two and nine times. This chain links TRBV18 with TRBJ2-5; possible D gene TRBD2, 5 bases. V was clipped by 3 bases and J by 2 bases, with 7 bases between them. The CDR3 loop spans 13 amino acids. The germline CDR1 and CDR2 sequences are KGHSH and LQKENI. The CDR3 spells CASSPQRQETQYF. CDR3 nucleotides: TGTGCCAGCTCACCGCAGCGGCAAGAGACCCAGTACTTC.

The V and J genes are TRBV20-1 and TRBJ1-3, with unresolved D. Germline V gene lookup returns CDR1 DFQATT and CDR2 SNEGSKA (reference sequence). The CDR3 consists of 11 residues. V lost 2 bases and J lost 4, with 3 bases in between. The CDR3 sequence is CSARIGNTIYF. The CDR3 nucleotides read TGCAGTGCTAGAATCGGAAACACCATATATTTT.

The chain links TRBV6-1 to TRBJ2-7; D possibly corresponds to TRBD2 (6 bases). With 4 bases removed from V and 1 base from J, the gap between germline ends came to 17 bases. CDR1 and CDR2 from the germline V gene are MNHNS and SASEGT. This CDR3 is 16 amino acids long. The DNA for the CDR3 is TGTGCCAGCAGTGCCTCCCGGGGGTTTGGTTCCTACGAGCAGTACGTC. Its translation: CASSASRGFGSYEQYV.

This clonotype came up once. The chain recombines TRBV12-5 with TRBJ1-5, with a possible D match to TRBD1 (5 bases). The germline gives CDR1 LGHNT, CDR2 FRNRAP. The CDR3 consists of 17 residues. Trimming stripped 0 bases from V and 3 bases from J, with 15 bases between. CDR3 sequence reads: CASGLVLGQGLNQPQHF. As DNA, the CDR3 is TGTGCTAGTGGTTTGGTACTCGGCCAGGGACTCAATCAGCCCCAGCATTTT.

The J gene is TRBJ1-5, the V gene TRBV30; D not resolved. This CDR3 has 14 amino acids. Germline CDR1 is GTSNPN and CDR2 is SVGIG (reference sequence). V was clipped by 2 bases and J by 5 bases, with 13 bases between them. Here the CDR3 reads CAWSLTRGHQPQHF. In nucleotides, the CDR3 is TGTGCCTGGAGTTTGACCCGAGGGCATCAGCCCCAGCATTTT.

V is TRBV12-3 or TRBV12-4 and J is TRBJ2-2; D gene unclear. The CDR3 runs 13 residues. V lost 3 bases and J 4 bases, leaving 6 bases between the germline ends. DNA of the CDR3: TGTGCCAGCAGTTTGCAGTTCACCGGGGAGCTGTTTTTT. Translated: CASSLQFTGELFF.

The rearrangement joins TRBV4-1 to TRBJ1-2, with unresolved D. Germline V CDR1 and CDR2: MGHRA, YSYEKL. The V end was cut by 3 bases, the J end by 5 bases, with 16 bases between. This CDR3 spans 15 amino acids. The CDR3 loop reads CASSHTDSHGYGYTF. DNA for the CDR3: TGCGCCAGCAGCCACACAGATTCACATGGGTATGGCTACACCTTC.

This chain joins TRBV9 and TRBJ2-7, with D possibly TRBD1 on 5 matching bases. This CDR3 comprises 14 residues. Germline V lookup: CDR1 SGDLS, CDR2 YYNGEE. V lost 0 bases to trimming and J lost 2 bases, with 9 bases between them. The CDR3 region has the DNA TGTGCCAGCAGCGTAGGACAGCTAGCCTACGAGCAGTACTTC. This sequence encodes CASSVGQLAYEQYF.

Turning to this clonotype: The junction departs from germline at one end; a sequencing error may be responsible. V is TRBV7-7 and J is TRBJ2-5; 10 positions match TRBD2. The germline gives CDR1 SSHAT, CDR2 FNYEAQ (reference sequence). This CDR3 spans 14 amino acids. CDR3 in DNA: TGTGCTAGCAGCTTGGGGACTAGCGATGAGACCCAGTACTTC. This gives the protein CASSLGTSDETQYF.

V gene TRBV12-3 or TRBV12-4 combines with J gene TRBJ2-7; D may be TRBD1 (5 bases). The CDR3 consists of 15 residues. The V gene lost 0 bases and the J gene lost 0 bases, with 9 bases spanning the gap. CDR3 coding DNA: TGTGCCAGCAGTTTAGCGGGGCCCAGCTCCTACGAGCAGTACTTC. This translates into CASSLAGPSSYEQYF.

In DNA form, the CDR3 reads TGCAGTGCTAGATTGGGGACAGGGGCCTACGAGCAGTACTTC. Its translation is CSARLGTGAYEQYF. The rearrangement links TRBV20-1 to TRBJ2-7; 10 bases match TRBD1. The CDR3 length is 14 residues. Germline trimming cut 2 bases from V and 2 bases from J; bases unmatched to any gene: 3. Germline V gives CDR1 DFQATT, CDR2 SNEGSKA (reference sequence).

This chain uses TRBV5-1 with TRBJ2-5, with D unclear. Deletions cut 3 bases from V and 2 bases from J, with 8 bases between. Germline lookup yields CDR1 SGHRS and CDR2 YFSETQ. The length of the CDR3 is 13 residues. The CDR3 DNA reads as TGCGCCAGCAGCTGGAACTCACAAGAGACCCAGTACTTC. Translating gives CASSWNSQETQYF.

This clonotype has a single count. This rearrangement joins TRBV7-9 to TRBJ2-7; 9 bases match TRBD1. The germline CDR1 and CDR2 sequences are SEHNR and FQNEAQ (reference sequence). The CDR3 is made up of 15 amino acids. With 5 bases clipped from V and 5 bases from J, the junction kept 10 bases outside the gene matches. This CDR3 reads CASSVGQGQWDEQYF. DNA for the CDR3: TGTGCCAGCAGCGTGGGACAGGGCCAATGGGACGAGCAGTACTTC.

V and J are TRBV7-3 and TRBJ2-1; D perhaps matches TRBD2 (6 bases). Trimming cost V 5 bases and J 1 base, with 12 bases left between them. Germline assignment: CDR1 SGHTA and CDR2 FQGTGA. This CDR3 is built from 15 residues. The CDR3 DNA is TGTGCCAGCAGCCCGGAACTAGCTTCCTACAATGAGCAGTTCTTC. Protein product: CASSPELASYNEQFF.

The chain links TRBV6-5 to TRBJ1-1; D is unresolved. CDR1 and CDR2 from the germline V gene are MNHEY and SVGAGI. V was shortened by 5 bases and J by 0 bases, with 13 bases between the two germline ends. The CDR3 is 15 amino acids. CDR3 sequence reads: CASSDGGSMNTEAFF. The CDR3 DNA reads TGTGCCAGCAGTGACGGAGGGTCTATGAACACTGAAGCTTTCTTT.

The rearrangement joins TRBV29-1 to TRBJ2-3; D uncertain. Trimming cost V 7 bases and J 4 bases, with 18 bases left between them. Germline assignment: CDR1 SQVTM and CDR2 ANQGSEA. The CDR3 consists of 14 residues. CDR3 sequence: CSAQPGPHADTQYF. CDR3 bases: TGCAGCGCCCAACCGGGCCCCCACGCAGATACGCAGTATTTT.

The CDR3 loop is CASSPQERASETQYF. The CDR3 coding sequence is TGTGCCAGCAGCCCCCAGGAGAGGGCCTCGGAGACCCAGTACTTC. This chain connects TRBV11-1 to TRBJ2-5; tentatively, D is TRBD2 (5 bases). CDR1 and CDR2 (germline): SGHAT, FQDESV (reference sequence). V lost 5 bases and J 5 bases, leaving 18 bases between the germline ends. The CDR3 sequence is 15 residues long.

This clonotype was picked up a small number of times. The chain recombines TRBV19 with TRBJ1-2; the match to TRBD1 covers 10 bases. CDR3 length equals 13 residues. The trim removed 3 bases at V and 8 bases at J, leaving 3 bases unmatched. CDR1 and CDR2 from the germline V gene are LNHDA and SQIVND (reference sequence). The DNA for the CDR3 is TGTGCCAGTAGTATTGGGACAGGGGCCGGCTACACCTTC. It yields the protein CASSIGTGAGYTF. Variable domain in full (rest from reference TRBV19 and TRBJ1-2): DGGITQSPKYLFRKEGQNVTLSCEQNLNHDAMYWYRQDPGQGLRLIYYSQIVNDFQKGDIAEGYSVSREKKESFPLTVTSAQKNPTAFYLCASSIGTGAGYTFGSGTRLTVV.

The rearrangement uses TRBV20-1 and TRBJ2-3, with 9 bases fitting TRBD2. V lost 5 bases, J lost 3 bases, and 6 bases stayed unmatched. CDR3 length: 14 residues. The V gene's germline CDR1 is DFQATT and CDR2 SNEGSKA (reference sequence). The chain's CDR3 is CSARAGGWTDTQYF. CDR3 sequence (DNA): TGCAGTGCTCGAGCGGGGGGTTGGACAGATACGCAGTATTTT.

This chain links TRBV12-3 or TRBV12-4 with TRBJ2-7, with D unresolved. The CDR3 length is 14 residues. Trimming removed 1 base from V and 0 bases from J, with 7 bases in between. This chain's CDR3 is CASSLGANSYEQYF. CDR3 bases: TGTGCCAGCAGTTTAGGGGCCAACTCCTACGAGCAGTACTTC.